These 21 T cell receptor beta chains came from one sample sequenced in a study of PD-1 blockade in classical Hodgkin lymphoma. Produced via immunoSEQ multiplex PCR; TCRdb's table is partial and in-frame only. Of around 93,000 clones in the sample, more than 70% are singletons; the top ten hold about 9.4%. The time point here: cycle 4 day 1 (C4D1), after 5 to 7 weeks of nivolumab. Relapse after autologous stem cell transplantation occurred in every patient, and brentuximab vedotin exposure varied. This sample comprised peripheral blood mononuclear cells (PBMCs), obtained before the fourth cycle of nivolumab. The receptors originated from a human donor with classical Hodgkin lymphoma.

This sequence joins TRBV19 and TRBJ1-6; D remains ambiguous. Trimming cost V 4 bases and J 7 bases, with 14 bases left between them. The CDR3 is made up of 15 amino acids. From germline, CDR1 is LNHDA and CDR2 SQIVND (reference sequence). CDR3 in amino acids: CASSREGPGNSPLHF. The CDR3 nucleotides are TGTGCCAGTAGTAGGGAAGGGCCCGGGAATTCACCCCTCCACTTT.

A few counts support this clone. This chain joins TRBV28 and TRBJ1-2; D may be TRBD1 (5 bases). V gave up 8 bases and J gave up 4 bases, with 14 bases separating them. CDR1 and CDR2 (germline): MDHEN, SYDVKM. The CDR3 contains 13 residues. CDR3 sequence: CASAAGIGYGYTF. Here the CDR3 DNA reads TGTGCCAGCGCGGCAGGGATCGGCTATGGCTACACCTTC.

The V call is TRBV18, the J call TRBJ2-7; 10 positions agree with TRBD2. The V gene end was trimmed by 4 bases and the J gene end by 5 bases; junction bases not matched to a gene: 5. CDR3 length equals 14 residues. The germline CDR1 and CDR2 sequences are KGHSH and LQKENI. In nucleotides, the CDR3 is TGTGCCAGCTCACATCTAGCGGGAGAAAACGAGCAGTACTTC. Translation: CASSHLAGENEQYF.

This clone was recorded a few times. This sequence joins TRBV18 and TRBJ1-2; D is perhaps TRBD1 (6 bases). With 8 bases removed from V and 5 bases from J, the gap between germline ends came to 18 bases. This CDR3 spans 14 amino acids. In germline, CDR1 is KGHSH, CDR2 LQKENI. This chain's CDR3 is CASLTGGREYGYTF. CDR3 coding DNA: TGTGCCAGCCTAACGGGGGGCAGAGAGTATGGCTACACCTTC.

A word on this clone: Other nucleotide sequences in the sample specify the same CDR3. The chain recombines TRBV18 with TRBJ2-4, with D uncertain. V was trimmed by 2 bases and J by 2 bases, leaving 10 bases between them. CDR3 length equals 15 residues. Germline V gene lookup returns CDR1 KGHSH and CDR2 LQKENI. CDR3 coding DNA: TGTGCCAGCTCACCAACCCAAGGGACCAAAAACATTCAGTACTTC. Translation: CASSPTQGTKNIQYF.

This clone appeared a few times. The V gene is TRBV15, the J gene TRBJ1-4; 8 nucleotides line up with TRBD1. The CDR3 is 19 residues long. Trimming took 1 base from V and 3 from J; bases not matched to a gene: 13. CDR1 is LNHNV, CDR2 YYDKDF, per germline (reference sequence). This chain's CDR3 is CATSRVDRVGIMANEKLFF. CDR3 DNA: TGTGCCACCAGCAGAGTGGACAGGGTGGGGATTATGGCTAATGAAAAACTGTTTTTT.

This rearrangement joins TRBV5-6 to TRBJ1-5; D unclear. Germline V gene lookup returns CDR1 SGHDT and CDR2 YYEEEE. Trimming cost V 4 bases and J 9 bases, with 17 bases left between them. The CDR3 is 14 residues long. CDR3 residues: CASSPRPTSGPQHF. The CDR3 region has the DNA TGTGCCAGCAGCCCCCGCCCGACCTCCGGGCCCCAGCATTTT.

A note on this clone: This could be a read error, since a much larger clone is one nucleotide away. The chain couples TRBV28 to TRBJ2-5, with D unclear. The CDR3 totals 11 residues. Trimming took off 2 bases at V and 4 bases at J, with 2 bases between the two ends. Per the germline V gene, CDR1 is MDHEN and CDR2 is SYDVKM. CDR3 residues: CASSLRETQYF. The CDR3, as DNA: TGTGCCAGCAGTTTAAGAGAGACCCAGTACTTC.

V and J are TRBV9 and TRBJ1-2; D is perhaps TRBD1 (5 bases). Per the germline V gene, CDR1 is SGDLS and CDR2 is YYNGEE. Deletions cut 3 bases from V and 3 bases from J, with 18 bases between. There are 16 residues in the CDR3. The CDR3 here is CASSETGTRVDYGYTF. CDR3 sequence (DNA): TGTGCCAGCAGCGAAACCGGGACTAGGGTGGACTATGGCTACACCTTC.

This clone was seen just once. The chain is built from TRBV9 and TRBJ2-1, with 13 bases matching TRBD2. The CDR3 contains 15 residues. Germline-derived CDR1 and CDR2 are SGDLS and YYNGEE. Germline trimming cut 2 bases from V and 7 bases from J; bases unmatched to any gene: 3. CDR3 in amino acids: CASSVSTSGRNEQFF. The CDR3 DNA reads as TGTGCCAGCAGCGTGTCGACTAGCGGGAGGAATGAGCAGTTCTTC.

This sequence joins TRBV4-1 and TRBJ2-3, with 8 positions matching TRBD2. In germline, CDR1 is MGHRA, CDR2 YSYEKL. Losses at the gene ends were 0 bases for V and 4 bases for J; bases not matched to a gene: 6. The CDR3 totals 16 residues. In DNA, the CDR3 is TGCGCCAGCAGCCAAGATAGCGGGGCCCTGTCAGATACGCAGTATTTT. Its translation: CASSQDSGALSDTQYF.

The gene calls are TRBV5-8 and TRBJ2-5; TRBD1 matches 9 bases. CDR3 length equals 14 residues. The ends lost 4 bases at V and 1 base at J; junction bases unmatched: 2. Looked up from germline, CDR1 is SGHTS and CDR2 is YDEGEE. CDR3 residues: CASSMGQGQETQYF. The CDR3 DNA is TGTGCCAGCAGCATGGGACAGGGCCAAGAGACCCAGTACTTC.

J is TRBJ2-7 and V is TRBV6-6; 10 bases map to TRBD2. Germline trimming cut 2 bases from V and 6 bases from J; bases unmatched to any gene: 7. Germline V lookup: CDR1 MNHNY, CDR2 SVGAGI (reference sequence). CDR3 size: 15 residues. Here the CDR3 DNA reads TGTGCCAGCAGTTACGGGCTAGCGGGAGTTGGCGAGCAGTACTTC. This gives the protein CASSYGLAGVGEQYF.

CDR3 amino acids: CASSLQGYSNQPQHF. The CDR3 nucleotides are TGCGCCAGCAGCTTGCAAGGGTATAGCAATCAGCCCCAGCATTTT. The gene calls are TRBV5-1 and TRBJ1-5, with D uncertain. The V end was cut by 1 base, the J end by 0 bases, with 8 bases between. This CDR3 is built from 15 residues. In germline, CDR1 is SGHRS, CDR2 YFSETQ.

The rearrangement links TRBV5-1 to TRBJ1-3, with D unclear. Germline CDR1 and CDR2: SGHRS and YFSETQ. V was clipped by 0 bases and J by 0 bases, with 10 bases between them. The CDR3 loop spans 16 amino acids. The CDR3 loop reads CASSLGERLSGNTIYF. CDR3 DNA sequence: TGCGCCAGCAGCTTGGGGGAGCGGCTCTCTGGAAACACCATATATTTT.

The chain uses TRBV5-4 and TRBJ1-3; 9 bases are a match to TRBD1. CDR3 length equals 16 residues. J gave up 2 bases and V 2 bases, and 5 bases lay outside the gene matches. Germline V gene data show CDR1 as SGHNT and CDR2 as YYREEE (reference sequence). The CDR3 is CASSFGTGTTGNTIYF. The CDR3 DNA sequence: TGTGCCAGCAGCTTCGGGACAGGGACGACTGGAAACACCATATATTTT.

The chain employs TRBV5-4 and TRBJ2-1; D possibly corresponds to TRBD2 (5 bases). V lost 7 bases and J 1 base, leaving 12 bases between the germline ends. The CDR3 runs 14 residues. Germline V gene data show CDR1 as SGHNT and CDR2 as YYREEE (reference sequence). This chain's CDR3 is CASSEVASYNEQFF. The CDR3 region has the DNA TGTGCCAGCTCTGAGGTAGCGTCCTACAATGAGCAGTTCTTC. The complete variable domain, with remaining parts taken from reference TRBV5-4 and TRBJ2-1, reads ETGVTQSPTHLIKTRGQQVTLRCSSQSGHNTVSWYQQALGQGPQFIFQYYREEENGRGNFPPRFSGLQFPNYSSELNVNALELDDSALYLCASSEVASYNEQFFGPGTRLTVL.

The chain employs TRBV10-3 and TRBJ1-5; 9 nucleotides line up with TRBD1. The trim removed 5 bases at V and 5 bases at J, leaving 1 base unmatched. Germline V lookup: CDR1 ENHRY, CDR2 SYGVKD. The CDR3 sequence is 13 residues long. CDR3 sequence reads: CAISRQGDQPQHF. Written as DNA, the CDR3 is TGTGCCATCAGTCGACAGGGGGATCAGCCCCAGCATTTT.

This sequence joins TRBV10-3 and TRBJ2-7, with unresolved D. The CDR3 has 15 residues. V lost 4 bases and J 2 bases, leaving 15 bases between the germline ends. Germline V lookup: CDR1 ENHRY, CDR2 SYGVKD. This CDR3 is CAISVQALSPYEQYF. DNA for the CDR3: TGTGCCATCAGTGTTCAAGCTCTCTCCCCCTACGAGCAGTACTTC.

The chain couples TRBV6-6 to TRBJ1-3; perhaps TRBD1 as D (6 bases). CDR3 length: 15 amino acids. CDR1 is MNHNY, CDR2 SVGAGI, per germline (reference sequence). Trimming pared 2 bases from V and 3 bases from J, leaving 11 bases between. As DNA, the CDR3 is TGTGCCAGCAGTTACGGGGGGGGCTTTGGAAACACCATATATTTT. Its translation: CASSYGGGFGNTIYF.

This rearrangement joins TRBV6-5 to TRBJ2-2; 9 bases agree with TRBD1. Germline values: CDR1 MNHEY, CDR2 SVGAGI. This CDR3 has 16 residues. The junction had 2 bases not matched to a gene; V was cut back by 0 bases and J by 3 bases. In DNA form, the CDR3 reads TGTGCCAGCAGTTACTCCGGGACAGGGCACACCGGGGAGCTGTTTTTT. This translates into CASSYSGTGHTGELFF.